The entry that follows covers one TCR beta chain sequence. The donor population consisted of healthy HIV-negative adults with no recent acute infections or vaccinations. V was pared by 2 bases and J by 0 bases, with 11 bases between. Germline CDR1 SGHRS, CDR2 YFSETQ. This CDR3 region has 15 residues. The repertoire was sequenced with immunoSEQ multiplex PCR; TCRdb's copy has only in-frame clones and lacks some. The profile shows fewer than 3 million clones, approximately 90% of them singletons. This entry belongs to a study of shared clonotypes between healthy human individuals. What was sequenced was naive CD4+ T cells from PBMCs. Documented subset: CD45RA+ positively selected. This receptor was obtained from a man aged 18 to 29 in good health. Some clones in this sample may be carry-over from other donors' samples. This chain links TRBV5-1 with TRBJ1-1, with TRBD1 as a possible D gene (5 bases). The CDR3, as DNA: TGCGCCAGCAGCTTCCAGGGAGGCCTGAACACTGAAGCTTTCTTT. Its translation: CASSFQGGLNTEAFF. Complete variable domain (other parts from reference TRBV5-1 and TRBJ1-1): KAGVTQTPRYLIKTRGQQVTLSCSPISGHRSVSWYQQTPGQGLQFLFEYFSETQRNKGNFPGRFSGRQFSNSRSEMNVSTLELGDSALYLCASSFQGGLNTEAFFGQGTRLTVV.